This is a list of T cell receptor beta chains from one sample in a study of patients and donors after allogeneic stem cell transplantation. One entry per CDR3 protein results from TCRdb running MiXCR on the RT-PCR reads. The sample has over 150,000 distinct CDR3 sequences, roughly 40% seen once; the top ten hold approximately 30%. The sequencing sample was made of blood, either unsorted or a sorted T cell fraction (not recorded which). These receptors were taken from a human donor who was either an allogeneic HSCT recipient or a stem cell or donor lymphocyte infusion donor (not recorded which). It is not recorded whose cells these are; they may come from a transplant donor. The CDR3 runs from the conserved cysteine through the conserved F or W. The order of the fields is V gene, J gene, D gene, clone size, CDR3 DNA, CDR3 protein. D genes are given only for firm matches. Size values are once, few and many counts, or a class for expanded clones, and some rows have none.

TRBV4-3,TRBJ2-1,TRBD2,NA,TGCGCCAGCAGTCCCGGACTAGCGGGAGATTCATACAATGAGCAGTTCTTC,CASSPGLAGDSYNEQFF
TRBV29-1,TRBJ1-1,NA,NA,TGCAGCGCTGCCGGCACTGAAGCTTTCTTT,CSAAGTEAFF
TRBV7-2,TRBJ2-6,NA,NA,TGTGCCAGCAGCTTGAACTCTGGGGCCAACGTCCTGACTTTC,CASSLNSGANVLTF
TRBV2,TRBJ2-7,TRBD2,NA,TGTGCCAGCGAGGAGCTCGGAGGGTTGACTAGCCACGAGCAGTACTTC,CASEELGGLTSHEQYF
TRBV21-1,TRBJ1-1,NA,NA,TGTGCCAGCAGCAAGGCGGAGGGGCCGTGGACTGAAGCTTTCTTT,CASSKAEGPWTEAFF
TRBV9,TRBJ2-7,NA,NA,TGTGCCAGCGGCGCAGGGGATTACGAGCAGTACTTC,CASGAGDYEQYF
TRBV7-8,TRBJ2-5,TRBD2,once,TGTGCCAGCAGCTTTCCCCGAGAGTGGAGGGGACTAGTAGCGCTTGAGACCCAGTACTTC,CASSFPREWRGLVALETQYF
TRBV7-2,TRBJ2-3,NA,NA,TGTGCCAGCATCTTACCGGCCAGCACAGATACGCAGTATTTT,CASILPASTDTQYF
TRBV21-1,TRBJ2-7,NA,NA,TGTGCCAGCAGCAGGTTAGCGGGAGCGGGTGAGCAGTACTTC,CASSRLAGAGEQYF
TRBV4-3,TRBJ2-7,TRBD1,NA,TGCGCCAGCAGCCGAACGACAGGGGGCAAGTACGAGCAGTACTTC,CASSRTTGGKYEQYF
TRBV29-1,TRBJ2-1,NA,few,TGCAGCGTTGAATGGGAGAACTACAATGAGCAGTTCTTC,CSVEWENYNEQFF
TRBV9,TRBJ2-7,NA,NA,TGTGCCAGCAGCGTAGGAAATGACAGAGCCTACGAGCAGTACTTC,CASSVGNDRAYEQYF
TRBV12-3/TRBV12-4,TRBJ1-5,TRBD1,few,TGTGCCAGCAGCCACCGGGACAGTTATAGCAATCAGCCCCAGCATTTT,CASSHRDSYSNQPQHF
TRBV20-1,TRBJ2-1,TRBD2,NA,TGCAGTTCCTACTGGGAGGGACTAGACAATGAGCAGTTCTTC,CSSYWEGLDNEQFF
TRBV12-3/TRBV12-4,TRBJ1-1,NA,NA,TGTGCCAGCAGTTTCGGACAGGAAGCTTTCTTT,CASSFGQEAFF
TRBV7-6,TRBJ2-7,NA,NA,TGTGCCAGCAGCTTAGTGTCCGGGACCCGATACGAGCAGTACTTC,CASSLVSGTRYEQYF
TRBV28,TRBJ2-6,TRBD1,NA,TGTGCCAGCAGCACCGGGACAGCTTTTCCCTCTGGGGCCAACGTCCTGACTTTC,CASSTGTAFPSGANVLTF
TRBV12-3/TRBV12-4,TRBJ2-7,TRBD2,few,TGTGCCAGCAGTTCGACTAGCGGGATAACCTACGAGCAGTACTTC,CASSSTSGITYEQYF
TRBV27,TRBJ1-1,TRBD1,NA,TGTGCCAGCAGTTTTTCGACAGGGCACACTGAAGCTTTCTTT,CASSFSTGHTEAFF
TRBV29-1,TRBJ1-1,NA,NA,TGCAGCGTTGAAGATCCATGGACGGATGAAGCTTTCTTT,CSVEDPWTDEAFF
TRBV5-6,TRBJ1-1,TRBD1,few,TGTGCCAGCATCCCGGACAGGGGCACCACTGAAGCTTTCTTT,CASIPDRGTTEAFF
TRBV7-2,TRBJ1-2,NA,NA,TGTGCCAACAAGCAGTTTCTGGACTATGGCTACACCTTC,CANKQFLDYGYTF
TRBV3-1,TRBJ2-7,TRBD2,NA,TGTGCCAGCAGCCAAGGACTAGCGGGACTTAATTACGAGCAGTACTTC,CASSQGLAGLNYEQYF